These 25 T cell receptor beta chains were sequenced from one sample in a study of regulatory T cells in long-lasting Graves disease. Time point specified: persistent/refractory GD, antithyroid drugs over 5 years with positive TRAb. RNA extracted from PBMCs served as the sequencing template. Researchers made TCR beta libraries by using iRepertoire HTBI primers and running Arm-PCR on CDR3 regions. TCRdb independently ran MiXCR on the multiplex PCR reads; one entry per CDR3 protein. Of about half a million distinct CDR3 sequences in the sample, about 20% were seen once. This specimen consisted of peripheral blood mononuclear cells (PBMCs), obtained when the disease was refractory, from a patient treated with antithyroid drugs. All receptors derive from a female donor with Graves disease.

This clonotype was counted at least ten times. V is TRBV11-2 and J is TRBJ1-1; D is unresolved. This CDR3 has 14 residues. Germline CDR1 SGHAT, CDR2 FQNNGV. V was trimmed by 5 bases and J by 0 bases, leaving 10 bases between them. The CDR3 sequence is CASSPAVMNTEAFF. CDR3 DNA: TGTGCCAGCAGCCCAGCTGTGATGAACACTGAAGCTTTCTTT.

Only a few counts were recorded for this clonotype. The chain links TRBV10-3 to TRBJ2-1, with TRBD1 identical over 7 bases. In germline, CDR1 is ENHRY, CDR2 SYGVKD. CDR3 length: 13 residues. After removal of 7 bases from V and 12 bases from J, the junction contained 12 bases not matched to a gene. The CDR3 sequence is CAITLGQTMRQFF. In DNA form, the CDR3 reads TGTGCCATCACCCTGGGACAGACAATGAGGCAGTTCTTC.

This clonotype was seen ten or more times. The chain uses TRBV28 and TRBJ1-1; possible D gene TRBD1, 6 bases. Germline assignment: CDR1 MDHEN and CDR2 SYDVKM. There are 14 residues in the CDR3. V lost 4 bases, J lost 5 bases, and 14 bases lay in between. CDR3 DNA: TGTGCCAGCAGTTGGAGGGGGTATTCTACTGAAGCTTTCTTT. Translated, it gives CASSWRGYSTEAFF.

This clonotype was detected many times. The J gene is TRBJ2-5, the V gene TRBV6-5; 9 bases fit TRBD2. The CDR3 spans 16 residues. Germline assignment: CDR1 MNHEY and CDR2 SVGAGI. With V trimmed by 3 bases and J by 4 bases, 9 bases remained unmatched. In nucleotides, the CDR3 is TGTGCCAGCAGTTATCCTCCAGCGGGGGGTGGAGAGACCCAGTACTTC. It yields the protein CASSYPPAGGGETQYF.

This clonotype was recorded a few times. V usage is TRBV19 and J usage is TRBJ1-4; D is ambiguous. Germline assignment: CDR1 LNHDA and CDR2 SQIVND (reference sequence). The CDR3 runs 15 residues. Between the trimmed V and J ends, which lost 7 bases and 0 bases, there was a span of 12 bases. Here the CDR3 reads CASTLDLATNEKLFF. In DNA form, the CDR3 reads TGTGCCAGTACCCTTGACCTTGCAACTAATGAAAAACTGTTTTTT.

This clonotype came up a few times. The chain employs TRBV27 and TRBJ2-2; 12 bases map to TRBD1. Germline V CDR1 and CDR2: MNHEY, SMNVEV (reference sequence). Germline trimming cut 5 bases from V and 6 bases from J; bases unmatched to any gene: 4. The CDR3 totals 15 residues. The DNA of the CDR3 is TGTGCCAGCAGTCCCGGGACAGGGGGCGCCGGGGAGCTGTTTTTT. This translates into CASSPGTGGAGELFF.

This clonotype has a handful of counts. This rearrangement joins TRBV18 to TRBJ1-1, with D unclear. The germline V gene has CDR1 KGHSH and CDR2 LQKENI. The CDR3 is 14 residues long. Trimming left V 8 bases short and J 0 bases short, with 13 bases between. CDR3 nucleotide sequence: TGTGCCAGCACAAGGGAGACCCTGAACACTGAAGCTTTCTTT. It yields the protein CASTRETLNTEAFF.

This clonotype has ten or more counts. The chain employs TRBV28 and TRBJ2-7; D might be TRBD2 (5 bases). This CDR3 region has 12 residues. Per germline, CDR1 MDHEN and CDR2 SYDVKM. Trimming pared 4 bases from V and 9 bases from J, leaving 13 bases between. Here the CDR3 reads CASSSGIRGQYF. The CDR3, as DNA: TGTGCCAGCAGTTCCGGGATTCGCGGGCAGTACTTC.

The chain recombines TRBV7-9 with TRBJ1-1; possibly TRBD1 for D (5 bases). The CDR3 extends over 13 amino acids. The germline CDR1 and CDR2 sequences are SEHNR and FQNEAQ (reference sequence). The ends were cut back, 4 bases at V and 6 bases at J, with 12 bases in the middle. In DNA form, the CDR3 reads TGTGCCAGCAGCTGGGGGGAGGGAGCTGAAGCTTTCTTT. It yields the protein CASSWGEGAEAFF.

V gene TRBV19 combines with J gene TRBJ2-6; weak D call: TRBD1 (5 bases). CDR1 LNHDA and CDR2 SQIVND come from the germline V gene (reference sequence). The CDR3 loop spans 15 amino acids. Trimming stripped 3 bases from V and 4 bases from J, with 10 bases between. This CDR3 is CASSIPGPGANVLTF. The CDR3 DNA follows: TGTGCCAGTAGTATTCCAGGGCCAGGGGCCAACGTCCTGACTTTC.

This clonotype was counted ten times or more. The V gene is TRBV28, the J gene TRBJ1-6; TRBD1 matches at 7 bases. Losses at the gene ends were 8 bases for V and 8 bases for J; bases not matched to a gene: 3. The CDR3 totals 12 residues. Germline V gene lookup returns CDR1 MDHEN and CDR2 SYDVKM. DNA of the CDR3: TGTGCCAGCGACAGGGAGGATTCACCCCTCCACTTT. This sequence encodes CASDREDSPLHF. The full variable domain, its missing parts supplied by reference TRBV28 and TRBJ1-6, is DVKVTQSSRYLVKRTGEKVFLECVQDMDHENMFWYRQDPGLGLRLIYFSYDVKMKEKGDIPEGYSVSREKKERFSLILESASTNQTSMYLCASDREDSPLHFGNGTRLTVT.

This clonotype was detected only a few times. The chain has TRBV30 and TRBJ2-2; 7 bases align to TRBD2. CDR3 length: 14 residues. Looked up from germline, CDR1 is GTSNPN and CDR2 is SVGIG (reference sequence). Trimming took 3 bases from V and 0 from J; bases not matched to a gene: 1. CDR3 sequence: CAWSREANTGELFF. Here the CDR3 DNA reads TGTGCCTGGAGCCGGGAGGCGAACACCGGGGAGCTGTTTTTT.

The chain uses TRBV7-2 and TRBJ1-4; D is uncertain. V was pared by 5 bases and J by 7 bases, with 14 bases between. CDR1 is SGHTA and CDR2 is FQGNSA in the germline V gene. The CDR3 covers 14 residues. CDR3: CASSLLEGSEKLFF. Written as DNA, the CDR3 is TGTGCCAGCAGCCTCCTCGAGGGTAGTGAAAAACTGTTTTTT. Complete variable domain (other parts from reference TRBV7-2 and TRBJ1-4): GAGVSQSPSNKVTEKGKDVELRCDPISGHTALYWYRQSLGQGLEFLIYFQGNSAPDKSGLPSDRFSAERTGGSVSTLTIQRTQQEDSAVYLCASSLLEGSEKLFFGSGTQLSVL.

This clonotype has only a few counts. V gene TRBV12-3 or TRBV12-4 combines with J gene TRBJ2-1; D may be TRBD2 (5 bases). CDR3 size: 13 residues. Trimming shortened V by 3 bases and J by 9 bases, and 12 bases separated the two germline ends. The CDR3 sequence: CASSLVLDFEQFF. The CDR3 DNA reads TGTGCCAGCAGTTTGGTTCTGGACTTTGAGCAGTTCTTC.

Concerning this clonotype: This sequence may be a read error, since a much larger clone differs from it by one base. V usage is TRBV2 and J usage is TRBJ2-5, with TRBD1 as a possible D gene (6 bases). The germline V gene encodes CDR1 SNHLY and CDR2 FYNNEI. This CDR3 is built from 14 residues. V was clipped by 5 bases and J by 4 bases, with 14 bases between them. CDR3 nucleotides: TGTGCCAGCAGTACCCAGGGGATTAGAGAGACCCAGTACTTC. Translation: CASSTQGIRETQYF.

The chain combines TRBV7-9 with TRBJ1-1, with D unresolved. Per the germline V gene, CDR1 is SEHNR and CDR2 is FQNEAQ (reference sequence). Trimming left V 7 bases short and J 0 bases short, with 9 bases between. This CDR3 has 13 amino acids. Here the CDR3 DNA reads TGTGCCAGCATTCTCATTCTGAACACTGAAGCTTTCTTT. Translation: CASILILNTEAFF. Complete variable domain (other parts from reference TRBV7-9 and TRBJ1-1): DTGVSQNPRHKITKRGQNVTFRCDPISEHNRLYWYRQTLGQGPEFLTYFQNEAQLEKSRLLSDRFSAERPKGSFSTLEIQRTEQGDSAMYLCASILILNTEAFFGQGTRLTVV.

This clonotype was seen many times. The V and J genes are TRBV3-1 and TRBJ2-5; 8 nucleotides match TRBD1. Germline V lookup: CDR1 LGHDT, CDR2 YNNKEL (reference sequence). The CDR3 runs to 16 residues. J gave up 2 bases and V 0 bases, and 5 bases lay outside the gene matches. CDR3 amino acids: CASSQDLGQGQETQYF. CDR3 sequence (DNA): TGTGCCAGCAGCCAAGATCTCGGACAGGGACAAGAGACCCAGTACTTC.

Worth noting for this clonotype: A much larger clone lies a single base off, so this may be a read error. This sequence joins TRBV20-1 and TRBJ1-6; weak D call: TRBD1 (5 bases). This CDR3 region has 13 residues. Deletions cut 1 base from V and 10 bases from J, with 11 bases between. The germline V gene has CDR1 DFQATT and CDR2 SNEGSKA (reference sequence). The CDR3 sequence is CSARGTRGSPLHF. DNA for the CDR3: TGCAGTGCTAGAGGGACAAGGGGATCACCCCTCCACTTT.

The chain joins TRBV20-1 to TRBJ2-3; 10 bases are a match to TRBD1. The CDR3 has 14 residues. The V segment lost 5 bases and the J segment 1 base; nucleotides outside the gene matches: 3. Germline loops: CDR1 DFQATT, CDR2 SNEGSKA (reference sequence). This chain's CDR3 is CSAGGTGGTDTQYF. CDR3 in DNA: TGCAGTGCTGGCGGGACAGGGGGCACAGATACGCAGTATTTT.

This clonotype has more than one count but fewer than ten. The chain employs TRBV5-1 and TRBJ1-3, with 7 bases aligning to TRBD1. The CDR3 is made up of 14 amino acids. V was pared by 4 bases and J by 3 bases, with 4 bases of the junction left unmatched. Germline V gene data show CDR1 as SGHRS and CDR2 as YFSETQ. The CDR3 sequence is CASSLGTDGNTIYF. The CDR3 nucleotides are TGCGCCAGCAGCCTAGGGACAGATGGAAACACCATATATTTT.

This rearrangement joins TRBV7-2 to TRBJ2-1, with a weak D call TRBD2 (6 bases). V was shortened by 0 bases and J by 8 bases, with 8 bases between the two germline ends. Germline V gene data show CDR1 as SGHTA and CDR2 as FQGNSA. The CDR3 is 13 residues long. CDR3 sequence (DNA): TGTGCCAGCAGCTTAGCGCGGGAAGATGAGCAGTTCTTC. Residues: CASSLAREDEQFF.

This clonotype was recorded at least ten times. This chain connects TRBV11-2 to TRBJ2-5, with 7 bases identical to TRBD1. This CDR3 has 15 residues. CDR1 SGHAT and CDR2 FQNNGV come from the germline V gene. V lost 5 bases, J lost 3 bases, and 9 bases stayed unmatched. The CDR3 here is CASSSSRGLEETQYF. The CDR3 DNA reads TGTGCCAGCAGCAGCTCTAGGGGGCTAGAAGAGACCCAGTACTTC.

The V call is TRBV5-1, the J call TRBJ2-3; tentatively, D is TRBD1 (5 bases). Trimming stripped 0 bases from V and 4 bases from J, with 9 bases between. This CDR3 region has 14 residues. CDR1 is SGHRS and CDR2 is YFSETQ in the germline V gene. The CDR3 DNA reads TGCGCCAGCAGCTTGGCCTTAGGGGCAGATACGCAGTATTTT. Translated, it gives CASSLALGADTQYF. The full variable domain, in which reference TRBV5-1 and TRBJ2-3 provide the parts outside the CDR3, is KAGVTQTPRYLIKTRGQQVTLSCSPISGHRSVSWYQQTPGQGLQFLFEYFSETQRNKGNFPGRFSGRQFSNSRSEMNVSTLELGDSALYLCASSLALGADTQYFGPGTRLTVL.

Only a few counts were recorded for this clonotype. The gene calls are TRBV18 and TRBJ2-7; D gene ambiguous. Germline CDR1 KGHSH, CDR2 LQKENI. The CDR3 runs 15 residues. The V end lost 4 bases, the J end lost 0 bases, and 13 bases lay between the germline ends. The CDR3 loop is CASSRKDGHSYEQYF. CDR3 bases: TGTGCCAGCTCACGAAAGGACGGGCACTCCTACGAGCAGTACTTC.

The table lists this clonotype with a count of one. This sequence joins TRBV15 and TRBJ2-1, with D perhaps matching TRBD2 (6 bases). CDR1 is LNHNV, CDR2 YYDKDF, per germline (reference sequence). The CDR3 length is 15 residues. V lost 5 bases and J 2 bases, leaving 13 bases between the germline ends. CDR3 protein: CATSEGGGAYNEQFF. CDR3 bases: TGTGCCACCAGCGAGGGAGGAGGAGCCTACAATGAGCAGTTCTTC.